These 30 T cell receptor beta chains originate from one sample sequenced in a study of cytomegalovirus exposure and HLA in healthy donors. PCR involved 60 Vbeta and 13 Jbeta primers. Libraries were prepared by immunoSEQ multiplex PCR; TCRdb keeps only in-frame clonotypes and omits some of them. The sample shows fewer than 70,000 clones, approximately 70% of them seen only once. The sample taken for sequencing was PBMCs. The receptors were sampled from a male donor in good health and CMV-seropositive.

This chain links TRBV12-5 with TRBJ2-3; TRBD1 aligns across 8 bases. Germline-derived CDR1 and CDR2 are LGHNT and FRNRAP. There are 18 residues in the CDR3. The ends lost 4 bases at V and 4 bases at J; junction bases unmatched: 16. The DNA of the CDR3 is TGTGCTAGTGGTTCCCCTGGGACAGGACGTAGTACGGCAGATACGCAGTATTTT. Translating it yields CASGSPGTGRSTADTQYF.

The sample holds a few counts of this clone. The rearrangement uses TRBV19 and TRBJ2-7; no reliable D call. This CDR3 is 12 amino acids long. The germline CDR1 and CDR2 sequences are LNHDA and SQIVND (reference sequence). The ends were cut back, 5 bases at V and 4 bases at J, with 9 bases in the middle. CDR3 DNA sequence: TGTGCCAGTAGTTTACACCCATACGAGCAGTACTTC. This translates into CASSLHPYEQYF.

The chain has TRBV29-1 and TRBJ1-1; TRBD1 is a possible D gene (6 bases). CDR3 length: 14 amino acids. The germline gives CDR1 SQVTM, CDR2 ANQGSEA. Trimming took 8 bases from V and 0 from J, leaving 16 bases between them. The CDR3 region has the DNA TGCAGCTACTCAGAGGGGGTTTTGAACACTGAAGCTTTCTTT. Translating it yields CSYSEGVLNTEAFF.

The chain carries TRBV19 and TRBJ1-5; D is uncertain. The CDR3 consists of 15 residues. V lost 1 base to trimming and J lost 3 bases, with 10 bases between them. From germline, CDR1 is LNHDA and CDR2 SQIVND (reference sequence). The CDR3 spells CASSIALTPNQPQHF. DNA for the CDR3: TGTGCCAGTAGTATAGCACTCACCCCCAATCAGCCCCAGCATTTT.

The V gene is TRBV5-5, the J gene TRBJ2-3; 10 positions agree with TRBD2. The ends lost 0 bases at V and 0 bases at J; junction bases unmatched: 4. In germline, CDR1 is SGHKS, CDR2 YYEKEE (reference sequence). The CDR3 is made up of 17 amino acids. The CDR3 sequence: CASSLGTSGASTDTQYF. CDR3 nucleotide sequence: TGTGCCAGCAGCTTGGGGACTAGCGGAGCAAGCACAGATACGCAGTATTTT.

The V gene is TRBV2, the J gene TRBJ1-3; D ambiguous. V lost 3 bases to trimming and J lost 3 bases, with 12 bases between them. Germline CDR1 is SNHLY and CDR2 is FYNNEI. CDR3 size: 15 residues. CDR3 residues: CASSDSRSGGNTIYF. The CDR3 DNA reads TGTGCCAGCAGTGATTCCAGGTCTGGTGGAAACACCATATATTTT. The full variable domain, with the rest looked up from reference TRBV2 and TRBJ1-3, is EPEVTQTPSHQVTQMGQEVILRCVPISNHLYFYWYRQILGQKVEFLVSFYNNEISEKSEIFDDQFSVERPDGSNFTLKIRSTKLEDSAMYFCASSDSRSGGNTIYFGEGSWLTVV.

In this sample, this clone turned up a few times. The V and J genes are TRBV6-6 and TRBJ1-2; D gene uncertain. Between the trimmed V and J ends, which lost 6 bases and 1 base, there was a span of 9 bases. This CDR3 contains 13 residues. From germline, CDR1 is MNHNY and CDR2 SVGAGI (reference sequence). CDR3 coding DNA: TGTGCCAGCAGACCGGGTTTTAACTATGGCTACACCTTC. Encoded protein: CASRPGFNYGYTF.

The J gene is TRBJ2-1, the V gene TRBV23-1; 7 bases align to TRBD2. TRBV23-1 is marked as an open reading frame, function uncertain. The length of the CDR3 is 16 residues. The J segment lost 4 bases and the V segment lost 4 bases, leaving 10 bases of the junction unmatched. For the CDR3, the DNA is TGCGCCAGCAGTCGAGCGGGGCCCAACCTATACAATGAGCAGTTCTTC. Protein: CASSRAGPNLYNEQFF.

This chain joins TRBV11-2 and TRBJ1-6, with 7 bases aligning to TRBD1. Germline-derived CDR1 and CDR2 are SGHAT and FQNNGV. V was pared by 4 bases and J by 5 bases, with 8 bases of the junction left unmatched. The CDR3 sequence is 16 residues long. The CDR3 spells CASSSVTGANNSPLHF. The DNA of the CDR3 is TGTGCCAGCAGCTCAGTCACAGGGGCAAATAATTCACCCCTCCACTTT. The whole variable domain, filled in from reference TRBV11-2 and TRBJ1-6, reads EAGVAQSPRYKIIEKRQSVAFWCNPISGHATLYWYQQILGQGPKLLIQFQNNGVVDDSQLPKDRFSAERLKGVDSTLKIQPAKLEDSAVYLCASSSVTGANNSPLHFGNGTRLTVT.

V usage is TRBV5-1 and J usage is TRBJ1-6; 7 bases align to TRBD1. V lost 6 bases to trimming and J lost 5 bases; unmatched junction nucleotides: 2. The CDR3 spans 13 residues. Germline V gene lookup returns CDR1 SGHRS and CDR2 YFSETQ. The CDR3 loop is CASNTGDNSPLHF. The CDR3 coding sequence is TGCGCCAGCAATACAGGGGATAATTCACCCCTCCACTTT. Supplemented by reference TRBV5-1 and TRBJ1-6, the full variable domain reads KAGVTQTPRYLIKTRGQQVTLSCSPISGHRSVSWYQQTPGQGLQFLFEYFSETQRNKGNFPGRFSGRQFSNSRSEMNVSTLELGDSALYLCASNTGDNSPLHFGNGTRLTVT.

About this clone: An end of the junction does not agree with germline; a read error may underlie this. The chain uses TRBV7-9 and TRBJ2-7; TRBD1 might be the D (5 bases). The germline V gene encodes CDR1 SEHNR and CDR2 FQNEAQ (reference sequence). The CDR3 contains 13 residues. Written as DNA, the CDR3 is TGTTCCAGCAGCTTCTCAGGGTCGGGCGAGCAGTACTTC. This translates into CSSSFSGSGEQYF.

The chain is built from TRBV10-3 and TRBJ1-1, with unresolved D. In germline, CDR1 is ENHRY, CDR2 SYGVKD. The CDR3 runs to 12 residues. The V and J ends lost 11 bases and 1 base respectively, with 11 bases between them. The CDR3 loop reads CAHSAGNTEAFF. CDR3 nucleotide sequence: TGTGCCCATTCGGCGGGGAACACTGAAGCTTTCTTT.

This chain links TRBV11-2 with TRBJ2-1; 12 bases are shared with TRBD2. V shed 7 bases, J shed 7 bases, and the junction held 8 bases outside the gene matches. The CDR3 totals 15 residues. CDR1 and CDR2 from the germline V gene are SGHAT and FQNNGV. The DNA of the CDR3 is TGTGCCAGCACCAAGACTAGCGGGAGTCCAAATGAGCAGTTCTTC. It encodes CASTKTSGSPNEQFF.

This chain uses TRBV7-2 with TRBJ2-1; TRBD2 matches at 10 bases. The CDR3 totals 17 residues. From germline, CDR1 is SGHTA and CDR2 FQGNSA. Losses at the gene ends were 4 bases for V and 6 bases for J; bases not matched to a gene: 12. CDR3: CASSSSPTSGVTNEQFF. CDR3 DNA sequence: TGTGCCAGCAGCTCCAGCCCTACTAGCGGGGTGACCAATGAGCAGTTCTTC.

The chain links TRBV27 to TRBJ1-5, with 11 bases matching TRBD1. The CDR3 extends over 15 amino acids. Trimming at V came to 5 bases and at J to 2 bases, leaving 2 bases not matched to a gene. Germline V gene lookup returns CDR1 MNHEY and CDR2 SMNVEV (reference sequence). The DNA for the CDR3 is TGTGCCAGCAGTCTGGGACAGGGGGGCAATCAGCCCCAGCATTTT. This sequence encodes CASSLGQGGNQPQHF.

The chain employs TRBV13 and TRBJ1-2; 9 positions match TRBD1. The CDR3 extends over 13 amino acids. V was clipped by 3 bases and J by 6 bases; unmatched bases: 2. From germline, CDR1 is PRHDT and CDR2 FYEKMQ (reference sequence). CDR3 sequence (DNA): TGTGCCAGCAGCTTCACAGGGGGCGATGGCTACACCTTC. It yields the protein CASSFTGGDGYTF.

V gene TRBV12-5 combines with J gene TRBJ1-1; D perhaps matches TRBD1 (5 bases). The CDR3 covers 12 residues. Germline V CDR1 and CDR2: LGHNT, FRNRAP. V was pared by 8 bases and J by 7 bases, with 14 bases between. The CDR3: CASSGFGNEAFF. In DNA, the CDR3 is TGTGCTAGTTCAGGGTTCGGTAATGAAGCTTTCTTT.

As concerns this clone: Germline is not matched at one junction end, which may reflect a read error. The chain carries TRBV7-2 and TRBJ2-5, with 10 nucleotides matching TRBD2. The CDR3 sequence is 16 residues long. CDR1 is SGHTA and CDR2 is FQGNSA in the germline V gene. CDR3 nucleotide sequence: TGTGCCAGCAGCCTAGCCGGGACTAGCGTTCAAGAGACCCAGTACTTC. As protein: CASSLAGTSVQETQYF.

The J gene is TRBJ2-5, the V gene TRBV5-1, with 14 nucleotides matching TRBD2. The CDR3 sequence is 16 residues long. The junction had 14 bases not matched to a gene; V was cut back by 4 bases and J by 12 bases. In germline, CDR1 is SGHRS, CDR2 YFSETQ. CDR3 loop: CASSIPPGTSGGKEYF. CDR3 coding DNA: TGCGCCAGCAGCATACCACCCGGGACTAGCGGGGGTAAGGAGTACTTC.

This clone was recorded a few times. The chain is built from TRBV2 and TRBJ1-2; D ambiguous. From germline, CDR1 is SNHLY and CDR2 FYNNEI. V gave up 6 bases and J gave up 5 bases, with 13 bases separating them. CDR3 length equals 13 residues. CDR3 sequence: CASRELSRYGYTF. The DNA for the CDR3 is TGTGCCAGCAGAGAGTTAAGTCGATATGGCTACACCTTC.

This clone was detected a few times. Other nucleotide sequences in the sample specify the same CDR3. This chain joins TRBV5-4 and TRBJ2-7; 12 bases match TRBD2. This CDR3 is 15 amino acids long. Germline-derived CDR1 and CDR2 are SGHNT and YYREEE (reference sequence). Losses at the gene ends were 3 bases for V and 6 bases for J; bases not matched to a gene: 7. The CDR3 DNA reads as TGTGCCAGCAGCTCCAGACTAGCGGGGGTTCTCGAGCAGTACTTC. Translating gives CASSSRLAGVLEQYF.

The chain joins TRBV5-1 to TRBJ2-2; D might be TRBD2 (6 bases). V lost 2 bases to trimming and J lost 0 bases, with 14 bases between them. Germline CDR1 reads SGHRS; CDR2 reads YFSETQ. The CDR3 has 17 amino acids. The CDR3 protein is CASSFGSGDPNTGELFF. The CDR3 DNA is TGCGCCAGCAGCTTTGGTAGCGGAGACCCGAACACCGGGGAGCTGTTTTTT.

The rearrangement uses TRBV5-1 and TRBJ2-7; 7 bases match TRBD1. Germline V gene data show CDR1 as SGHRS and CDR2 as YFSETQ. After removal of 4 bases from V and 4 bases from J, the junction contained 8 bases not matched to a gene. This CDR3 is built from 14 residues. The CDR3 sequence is CASSAGTAPYEQYF. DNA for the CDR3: TGCGCCAGCAGCGCCGGGACAGCCCCGTACGAGCAGTACTTC.

CDR3 residues: CASSERGGDTSYEQYF. CDR3 nucleotides: TGTGCCAGCAGTGAAAGGGGGGGGGACACCTCCTACGAGCAGTACTTC. This chain connects TRBV6-1 to TRBJ2-7, with a tentative D call TRBD2 (7 bases). V was pared by 2 bases and J by 0 bases, with 14 bases between. CDR1 is MNHNS, CDR2 SASEGT, per germline. The length of the CDR3 is 16 residues.

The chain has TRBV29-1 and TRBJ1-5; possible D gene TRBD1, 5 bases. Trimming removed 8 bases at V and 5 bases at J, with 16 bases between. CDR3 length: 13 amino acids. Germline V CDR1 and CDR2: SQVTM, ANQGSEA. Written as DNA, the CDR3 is TGCAGCACCCAAGCAGACAGAGATCAGCCCCAGCATTTT. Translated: CSTQADRDQPQHF.

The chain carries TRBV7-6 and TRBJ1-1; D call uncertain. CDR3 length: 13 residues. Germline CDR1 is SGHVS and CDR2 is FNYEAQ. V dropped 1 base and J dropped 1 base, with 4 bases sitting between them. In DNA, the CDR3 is TGTGCCAGCAGCTTAGTCAAGAACACTGAAGCTTTCTTT. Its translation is CASSLVKNTEAFF. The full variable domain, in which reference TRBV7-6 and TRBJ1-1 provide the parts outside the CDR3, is GAGVSQSPRYKVTKRGQDVALRCDPISGHVSLYWYRQALGQGPEFLTYFNYEAQQDKSGLPNDRFSAERPEGSISTLTIQRTEQRDSAMYRCASSLVKNTEAFFGQGTRLTVV.

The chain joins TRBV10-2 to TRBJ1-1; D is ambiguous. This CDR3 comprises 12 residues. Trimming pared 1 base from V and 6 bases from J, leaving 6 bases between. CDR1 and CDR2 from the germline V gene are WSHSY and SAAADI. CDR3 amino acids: CASSEYSSEAFF. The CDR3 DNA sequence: TGCGCCAGCAGTGAGTACAGTTCTGAAGCTTTCTTT.

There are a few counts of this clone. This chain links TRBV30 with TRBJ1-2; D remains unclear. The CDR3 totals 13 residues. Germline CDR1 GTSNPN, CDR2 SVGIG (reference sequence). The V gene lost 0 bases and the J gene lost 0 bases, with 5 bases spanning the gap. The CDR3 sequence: CAWSVQTNYGYTF. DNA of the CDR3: TGTGCCTGGAGTGTCCAGACTAACTATGGCTACACCTTC.

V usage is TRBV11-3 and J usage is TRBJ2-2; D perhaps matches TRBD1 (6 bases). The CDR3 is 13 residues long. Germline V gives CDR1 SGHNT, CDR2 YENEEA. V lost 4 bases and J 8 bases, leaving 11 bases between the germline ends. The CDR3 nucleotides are TGTGCCAGCAGCTCTACAGGGAAAGGGGAGCTGTTTTTT. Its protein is CASSSTGKGELFF.

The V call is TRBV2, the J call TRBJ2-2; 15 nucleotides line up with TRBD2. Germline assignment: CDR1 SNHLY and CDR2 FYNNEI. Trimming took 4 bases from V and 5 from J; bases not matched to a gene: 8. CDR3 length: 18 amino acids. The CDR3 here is CASSALGLAGGGTGELFF. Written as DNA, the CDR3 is TGTGCCAGCAGTGCCCTGGGACTAGCGGGGGGAGGAACCGGGGAGCTGTTTTTT.